This T cell receptor beta chain derives from a study of cytomegalovirus exposure and HLA in healthy donors. Broader study findings: When analyzed later, a missense DCLRE1C variant was found to be linked to TCR beta V- and J-gene trimming. Further analysis was carried out later, and it showed several of the most significant clusters appearing linked to common viral pathogens.

The CDR3 extends over 17 amino acids. The junction had 7 bases not matched to a gene; V was cut back by 5 bases and J by 2 bases. CDR1 and CDR2 from the germline V gene are SGHTA and FQGTGA. This clone has only a few counts. Antigen: not known. 60 Vbeta and 13 Jbeta primers were used in PCR. Profiled with immunoSEQ multiplex PCR; TCRdb holds only in-frame clones, not every one. The table shows under 200,000 clones, with about 12% occurring only once. V gene TRBV7-3 combines with J gene TRBJ2-6; 9 bases line up with TRBD1. The source is a man between 45 and 60 years old in good health and CMV-seropositive. The sequenced material came from PBMCs. The CDR3 nucleotides are TGTGCCAGCAGCCGTCGGGACAGGGTACCTGGGGCCAACGTCCTGACTTTC. It translates to CASSRRDRVPGANVLTF.